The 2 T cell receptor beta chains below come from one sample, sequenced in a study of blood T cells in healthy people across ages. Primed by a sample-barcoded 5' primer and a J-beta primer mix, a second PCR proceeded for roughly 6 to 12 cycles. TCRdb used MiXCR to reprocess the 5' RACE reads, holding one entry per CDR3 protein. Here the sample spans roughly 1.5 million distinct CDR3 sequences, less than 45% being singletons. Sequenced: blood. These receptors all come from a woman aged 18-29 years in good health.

CDR3 in amino acids: CSASDSLSYGYTF. The CDR3, as DNA: TGCAGTGCTAGCGACAGTCTGTCCTATGGCTACACCTTC. J is TRBJ1-2 and V is TRBV20-1; D might be TRBD1 (5 bases). Germline assignment: CDR1 DFQATT and CDR2 SNEGSKA (reference sequence). This CDR3 has 13 residues. V lost 3 bases, J lost 4 bases, and 12 bases lay in between.

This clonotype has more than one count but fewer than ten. The CDR3, as DNA: TGCGCCAGCAGTGAGCCAACCGGGACAGGGGGTCCCTACGAGCAGTACTTC. It codes for CASSEPTGTGGPYEQYF. The chain joins TRBV10-2 to TRBJ2-7, with TRBD1 identical over 11 bases. This CDR3 comprises 17 residues. With V trimmed by 2 bases and J by 2 bases, 8 bases remained unmatched. In germline, CDR1 is WSHSY, CDR2 SAAADI.